Listed here is a single T cell receptor (beta chain). Its matching antigen is unknown. These data come from a study of Graves' ophthalmopathy and Graves' hyperthyroidism. Study-level findings and limits: Ophthalmopathy was separated from stable hyperthyroidism by a 13-signature model with around 88% sensitivity and around 81% specificity. It was with 70.59% sensitivity and around 75% specificity that the model predicted ophthalmopathy progression.

Investigators amplified TCR beta CDR3 regions from RNA transcripts. Investigators did first-round RT-PCR with HTBI primers, then second-round multiplex PCR. TCRdb re-called the multiplex PCR reads through MiXCR, storing one row per CDR3 protein. The sample shows 300,000 to 400,000 distinct CDR3 sequences, roughly 16% of them seen only once. The V end was cut by 6 bases, the J end by 2 bases, with 17 bases between. Germline V CDR1 and CDR2: MDHEN, SYDVKM. This CDR3 region has 15 residues. Clinical symptoms, serum thyroxine, TRAb, thyroid ultrasound and orbital computed tomography were relied on for diagnosis. PBMCs were isolated by Ficoll-Paque density gradient centrifugation, using around 10 ml of fresh peripheral blood as the starting material.

The TCR comes from an adult man with Graves' ophthalmopathy. Specimen: peripheral blood. The chain couples TRBV28 to TRBJ2-7; maybe TRBD2 (6 bases). In nucleotides, the CDR3 is TGTGCCAGCAGGGAACCTCTAGCGCGCACCTACGAGCAGTACTTC. Protein sequence: CASREPLARTYEQYF. The full variable domain, completed using reference TRBV28 and TRBJ2-7, is DVKVTQSSRYLVKRTGEKVFLECVQDMDHENMFWYRQDPGLGLRLIYFSYDVKMKEKGDIPEGYSVSREKKERFSLILESASTNQTSMYLCASREPLARTYEQYFGPGTRLTVT.